The source of this TCR beta chain is a study of T cell responses to AZD1222 COVID-19 vaccine. Repertoires were generated with immunoSEQ multiplex PCR, while TCRdb's copy carries only in-frame clones and drops some. The sample carries 84,000 or so clones, around 89% recorded once. Trimming removed 5 bases from V and 7 bases from J; junction bases left unmatched: 8. The germline V gene encodes CDR1 LGHNA and CDR2 YNFKEQ. The CDR3 spans 15 residues. The sequence came from an adult in good health. The chain combines TRBV4-2 with TRBJ1-4; 9 bases are shared with TRBD1. The source was peripheral blood, collected on day 0 of AZD1222 vaccination. CDR3: CASSSGRGQGEKLFF. DNA of the CDR3: TGTGCCAGCAGCTCAGGGAGGGGACAGGGTGAAAAACTGTTTTTT.